The source of this T cell receptor beta chain is a study of T cells in Graves' hyperthyroidism and ophthalmopathy. Study overall: Peripheral blood collection took place at initial diagnosis, before any treatment.

Trimming pared 11 bases from V and 2 bases from J, leaving 12 bases between. The V gene's germline CDR1 is MDHEN and CDR2 SYDVKM. CDR3 length equals 12 residues. Amplification of TCR beta CDR3 regions used RNA as the template. When the TCR CDR3 underwent first-round RT-PCR, the HTBI primer set was used. Each CDR3 protein gets one entry after TCRdb re-called the multiplex PCR reads with MiXCR. The table has about 300,000 distinct CDR3 sequences, approximately 18% seen once. Broader study findings: Clonotypes that were expanded in thyroid above 0.001 mostly appeared in blood too.

This clonotype turned up a few times. Its antigen is not identified. This TCR derives from a man aged 50 to 60 with Graves' ophthalmopathy. Sequenced: blood. This sequence joins TRBV28 and TRBJ1-2; a weak D match, TRBD1 (5 bases). This chain's CDR3 is CAAGTGNYGYTF. The CDR3, as DNA: TGTGCCGCAGGGACGGGGAACTATGGCTACACCTTC.